The 18 T cell receptor beta chains presented below share a single source sample, sequenced in a study of cytomegalovirus exposure and HLA in healthy donors. Vbeta (60) and Jbeta (13) primers were used in the PCR. TCRdb keeps only in-frame clones here, not all; method: immunoSEQ multiplex PCR. The sample lists about 140,000 clones; 60% to 80% were seen once. Sequenced: PBMCs. Receptors originate from a man aged 35 to 55 in good health and CMV-seronegative.

The rearrangement joins TRBV9 to TRBJ2-5, with 8 bases aligning to TRBD2. The trim removed 2 bases at V and 3 bases at J, leaving 6 bases unmatched. CDR1 is SGDLS and CDR2 is YYNGEE in the germline V gene. The CDR3 contains 15 residues. The CDR3 coding sequence is TGTGCCAGCAGCGTGGATAGCGGGGACGAAGAGACCCAGTACTTC. It is translated as CASSVDSGDEETQYF.

The chain combines TRBV5-4 with TRBJ1-1; D is uncertain. The CDR3 is 15 residues long. V lost 0 bases, J lost 0 bases, and 9 bases lay in between. Germline CDR1 reads SGHNT; CDR2 reads YYREEE (reference sequence). CDR3 region: CASSLVSALNTEAFF. The DNA of the CDR3 is TGTGCCAGCAGCTTGGTTTCCGCGTTGAACACTGAAGCTTTCTTT.

This chain links TRBV5-1 with TRBJ2-5; D is unclear. Trimming stripped 0 bases from V and 5 bases from J, with 11 bases between. This CDR3 has 14 residues. Germline lookup yields CDR1 SGHRS and CDR2 YFSETQ. The DNA of the CDR3 is TGCGCCAGCAGCTTGGTAGCAGAAGGCGAGACCCAGTACTTC. It encodes CASSLVAEGETQYF. Complete variable domain (other parts from reference TRBV5-1 and TRBJ2-5): KAGVTQTPRYLIKTRGQQVTLSCSPISGHRSVSWYQQTPGQGLQFLFEYFSETQRNKGNFPGRFSGRQFSNSRSEMNVSTLELGDSALYLCASSLVAEGETQYFGPGTRLLVL.

Concerning this clone: One end of the junction fails to match germline, which may point to a read error. This chain connects TRBV4-2 to TRBJ2-5; D gene unclear. CDR1 is LGHNA, CDR2 YNFKEQ, per germline. This CDR3 contains 12 residues. The CDR3 loop is CASSSLQEAQYF. Written as DNA, the CDR3 is TGTGCCAGCAGCTCGCTACAAGAGGCCCAGTACTTC.

The chain carries TRBV6-6 and TRBJ2-7; no clear D gene. The V gene lost 2 bases and the J gene lost 3 bases, with 5 bases spanning the gap. Germline CDR1 MNHNY, CDR2 SVGAGI (reference sequence). The CDR3 consists of 12 residues. This CDR3 is CASSYESYEQYF. CDR3 DNA: TGTGCCAGCAGTTACGAGAGCTACGAGCAGTACTTC.

The rearrangement uses TRBV7-3 and TRBJ2-3; tentatively, D is TRBD1 (5 bases). Per germline, CDR1 SGHTA and CDR2 FQGTGA. Deletions cut 4 bases from V and 8 bases from J, with 19 bases between. The CDR3 extends over 15 amino acids. CDR3 nucleotide sequence: TGTGCCAGCAGCTCCACTACCCAGGGAACTGGTACGCAGTATTTT. Translation gives CASSSTTQGTGTQYF.

The chain is built from TRBV9 and TRBJ1-3; no clear D gene. The V and J ends lost 4 bases and 1 base respectively, with 12 bases between them. Germline V gene lookup returns CDR1 SGDLS and CDR2 YYNGEE. CDR3 length: 15 residues. DNA of the CDR3: TGTGCCAGCAGCTTACTTGCGACATCTGGAAACACCATATATTTT. This codes for CASSLLATSGNTIYF.

This chain joins TRBV7-9 and TRBJ1-2; D might be TRBD1 (5 bases). Germline CDR1 is SEHNR and CDR2 is FQNEAQ (reference sequence). CDR3 length equals 15 residues. Trimming shortened V by 3 bases and J by 4 bases, and 15 bases separated the two germline ends. The CDR3 reads CASSFGGGKLYGYTF. CDR3 nucleotide sequence: TGTGCCAGCAGCTTTGGCGGGGGGAAACTCTATGGCTACACCTTC.

The count of this clone is one. The chain couples TRBV12-5 to TRBJ2-5, with D maybe TRBD1 (6 bases). Germline CDR1 and CDR2: LGHNT and FRNRAP. The CDR3 spans 13 residues. V was trimmed by 1 base and J by 11 bases, leaving 14 bases between them. CDR3 in DNA: TGTGCTAGTGGTTTGGGGGACATCTTTGAGCAGTACTTC. Amino acid sequence: CASGLGDIFEQYF. Variable domain in full (rest from reference TRBV12-5 and TRBJ2-5): DARVTQTPRHKVTEMGQEVTMRCQPILGHNTVFWYRQTMMQGLELLAYFRNRAPLDDSGMPKDRFSAEMPDATLATLKIQPSEPRDSAVYFCASGLGDIFEQYFGPGTRLLVL.

This chain joins TRBV7-3 and TRBJ1-6; the match to TRBD1 covers 7 bases. The J segment lost 2 bases and the V segment lost 2 bases, leaving 9 bases of the junction unmatched. CDR1 SGHTA and CDR2 FQGTGA come from the germline V gene. This CDR3 contains 18 residues. CDR3: CASSLRQGSTAYNSPLHF. For the CDR3, the DNA is TGTGCCAGCAGCTTACGACAGGGCAGTACTGCCTATAATTCACCCCTCCACTTT.

The chain joins TRBV6-5 to TRBJ1-2, with TRBD1 matching over 9 bases. With 0 bases clipped from V and 4 bases from J, the junction kept 3 bases outside the gene matches. Germline CDR1 MNHEY, CDR2 SVGAGI. The CDR3 has 15 residues. CDR3 DNA: TGTGCCAGCAGTTACTCGGAGGGACAGGGCTATGGCTACACCTTC. Its protein is CASSYSEGQGYGYTF.

This clone was counted a single time. The V call is TRBV20-1, the J call TRBJ2-4; no clear D gene. Germline V lookup: CDR1 DFQATT, CDR2 SNEGSKA (reference sequence). V shed 6 bases and J shed 6 bases, with 9 bases lying between them. CDR3 length equals 11 residues. CDR3 DNA sequence: TGCAGTGCGAGCCCACTAAACATTCAGTACTTC. Encoded protein: CSASPLNIQYF.

This clone was found a few times. The chain uses TRBV2 and TRBJ1-2; TRBD1 agrees at 7 bases. The junction had 3 bases not matched to a gene; V was cut back by 3 bases and J by 8 bases. The CDR3 has 12 residues. Looked up from germline, CDR1 is SNHLY and CDR2 is FYNNEI. CDR3 nucleotides: TGTGCCAGCAGTGATTTAGGGGGCGGCTACACCTTC. Its protein is CASSDLGGGYTF.

The gene calls are TRBV27 and TRBJ2-7; a weak D match, TRBD1 (5 bases). The CDR3 contains 16 residues. Trimming shortened V by 3 bases and J by 7 bases, and 22 bases separated the two germline ends. Per the germline V gene, CDR1 is MNHEY and CDR2 is SMNVEV (reference sequence). CDR3 DNA: TGTGCCAGCAGTTTTGAAGGTACAGGTAGGGATAGGGAGCAGTACTTC. Amino acids: CASSFEGTGRDREQYF.

The rearrangement joins TRBV7-2 to TRBJ2-3, with D possibly being TRBD2 (5 bases). The germline V gene has CDR1 SGHTA and CDR2 FQGNSA. The CDR3 is made up of 16 amino acids. Deletions cut 6 bases from V and 0 bases from J, with 16 bases between. The CDR3 region has the DNA TGTGCCAGCAGTCCCATCCGACTACCAAGCACAGATACGCAGTATTTT. Residues: CASSPIRLPSTDTQYF.

V usage is TRBV5-4 and J usage is TRBJ2-2, with D possibly matching TRBD1 (6 bases). This CDR3 has 15 amino acids. Trimming cost V 4 bases and J 1 base, with 11 bases left between them. Germline CDR1 and CDR2: SGHNT and YYREEE (reference sequence). CDR3 loop: CASSGKTGNTGELFF. The CDR3 bases are TGTGCCAGCAGCGGCAAGACAGGGAACACCGGGGAGCTGTTTTTT.

This clone was seen more than once but under ten times. The chain has TRBV30 and TRBJ2-1; 9 nucleotides align to TRBD2. V was pared by 4 bases and J by 12 bases, with 10 bases of the junction left unmatched. The V gene's germline CDR1 is GTSNPN and CDR2 SVGIG (reference sequence). This CDR3 is built from 13 residues. The CDR3 here is CAWTKTSGRVQFF. CDR3 DNA: TGTGCCTGGACCAAGACTAGCGGCCGGGTGCAGTTCTTC.

The CDR3 here is CASSYSLGADTQYF. CDR3 nucleotide sequence: TGTGCCAGCAGTTACTCGTTAGGGGCAGATACGCAGTATTTT. The chain joins TRBV6-6 to TRBJ2-3, with D tentatively TRBD1 (5 bases). V lost 0 bases, J lost 4 bases, and 8 bases lay in between. This CDR3 comprises 14 residues. Germline CDR1 MNHNY, CDR2 SVGAGI (reference sequence).